The rows below give T cell receptor beta chains drawn from one sample of a study of blood T cell repertoires in COVID-19. TCRdb's table, derived via immunoSEQ multiplex PCR, lists solely in-frame clones and lacks some. The data contain around 250,000 clones, 86% of them singletons. What was sequenced was peripheral blood. The receptors derive from a man aged 30 to 39 who had recovered from COVID-19. The CDR3 runs from the conserved cysteine through the conserved F or W. D genes are given only for firm matches. Expanded clones are given a class, and other clones once, few, many or no size at all.

d_call clone_size j_call cdr3_length v_call cdr3_nt cdr3_aa
TRBD1 - TRBJ1-2 15 TRBV5-5 TGTGCCAGCAGCCCCGGGGACAGTCGAATGGATGGCTACACCTTC CASSPGDSRMDGYTF
TRBD2 - TRBJ2-1 15 TRBV19 TGTGCCAGTAAGGACCGGGGGGGCCCACAGTGGGAGCAGTTCTTC CASKDRGGPQWEQFF
TRBD1 - TRBJ1-4 17 TRBV19 TGTGCCAGTAGTAGGACTAATATCGGACAGGGTCGTGAAAAACTGTTTTTT CASSRTNIGQGREKLFF
- - TRBJ1-1 14 TRBV3-1/TRBV3-2 TGTGCCAGCAGCCCCAGGGCCCTGAACACTGAAGCTTTCTTT CASSPRALNTEAFF
- - TRBJ2-6 18 TRBV5-1 TGCGCCAGCAGCTTGGTTCGGGGGTCCCTCTCTGGGGCCAACGTCCTGACTTTC CASSLVRGSLSGANVLTF
TRBD2 - TRBJ2-1 18 TRBV4-3 TGCGCCAGCAGCCGGGTCCTCTCTATGACTCGGGGGGACAATGAGCAGTTCTTC CASSRVLSMTRGDNEQFF
- once TRBJ2-5 10 TRBV30 TGTGCCTGGTCACGGGAGACCCAGTACTTC CAWSRETQYF
- - TRBJ1-2 15 TRBV6-5 TGTGCCAGCAGTTATCGGGGAGGGATGGGCTATGGCTACACCTTC CASSYRGGMGYGYTF
TRBD2 - TRBJ2-1 15 TRBV9 TGTGCCAGCAGCGCAAGCGGGGTCTCCTACAATGAGCAGTTCTTC CASSASGVSYNEQFF
- - TRBJ1-6 15 TRBV5-1 TGCGCCAGCAGCTTGGGCGCAGGGGTTAATTCACCCCTCCACTTT CASSLGAGVNSPLHF
- - TRBJ1-2 10 TRBV9 TGTGCCAGCAGCGGCGAGGTCTACACCTTC CASSGEVYTF
- - TRBJ2-7 14 TRBV23-1 TGCGCCAGCAGTCAATCTCAAGACACCTACGAGCAGTACTTC CASSQSQDTYEQYF
TRBD1 - TRBJ1-1 14 TRBV5-1 TGCGCCAGCAGCCCGGGGGACAGGGGTGGAGAAGCTTTCTTT CASSPGDRGGEAFF
TRBD2 - TRBJ2-1 15 TRBV18 TGTGCCAGCTCCCCAACCGGGGGGGACCAATATGAGCAGTTCTTC CASSPTGGDQYEQFF
- few TRBJ1-2 12 TRBV5-4 TGTGCCAGCAGCTTTCTGGGAGATGGCTACACCTTC CASSFLGDGYTF
TRBD1 - TRBJ1-5 16 TRBV7-9 TGTGCCAGCTCTACCGGGACAGGGGGGGGAAATCAGCCCCAGCATTTT CASSTGTGGGNQPQHF
- few TRBJ1-1 13 TRBV6-2/TRBV6-3 TGTGCCAGCAGTTGGCGGCGGAACACTGAAGCTTTCTTT CASSWRRNTEAFF
TRBD1 - TRBJ1-4 11 TRBV29-1 TGCAGCTTCCGACAGGGAGAAAAACTGTTTTTT CSFRQGEKLFF
- - TRBJ2-1 12 TRBV7-2 TGTGCCAGCAGCTTAACAATGGTTGAGCAGTTCTTC CASSLTMVEQFF
TRBD1 - TRBJ1-1 14 TRBV7-9 TGTGCCAGCAGCAGGGACAGGCGAGTCGCTGAAGCTTTCTTT CASSRDRRVAEAFF
- - TRBJ2-3 16 TRBV29-1 TGCAGCGAACAGGGAATCAACCCTCCTAGCACAGATACGCAGTATTTT CSEQGINPPSTDTQYF
- - TRBJ1-3 17 TRBV3-1/TRBV3-2 TGTGCCAGCAGCCAAGTGATGGCCCTTAACTCTGGAAACACCATATATTTT CASSQVMALNSGNTIYF
- - TRBJ2-7 15 TRBV4-3 TGCGCCAGCAGCCAAGAGAGAAATTATTACTACGAGCAGTACTTC CASSQERNYYYEQYF
- once TRBJ1-2 13 TRBV6-4 TGTGCCAGCAGTAGGGGGTTCCCCTATGGCTACACCTTC CASSRGFPYGYTF
- - TRBJ2-7 15 TRBV9 TGTGCCAGCAGCGAAGAGGACTCCTGGTCCTACGAGCAGTACTTC CASSEEDSWSYEQYF
TRBD1 - TRBJ1-1 15 TRBV6-4 TGTGCCAGCAGTGACTCAGGGGGCGATCGCACTGAAGCTTTCTTT CASSDSGGDRTEAFF
TRBD1 once TRBJ1-4 16 TRBV27 TGTGCCAGCAGTCCCTCAAGGACAGGGGGCTGGGAAAAACTGTTTTTT CASSPSRTGGWEKLFF
- few TRBJ2-1 12 TRBV3-1/TRBV3-2 TGTGCCAGCAGCCTACGCCGGGACTCGCAGTTCTTC CASSLRRDSQFF
TRBD1 - TRBJ1-6 12 TRBV19 TGTGCCAGTAAACAGGGGTATTCACCCCTCCACTTT CASKQGYSPLHF
TRBD1 - TRBJ1-2 15 TRBV25-1 TGTGCCAGCCATGGAGGCGGGACAGGGAGGGATGGCTACACCTTC CASHGGGTGRDGYTF
- few TRBJ2-3 15 TRBV10-1 TGCGCCAGCAGTGATGGGAGGGGGGATACAGATACGCAGTATTTT CASSDGRGDTDTQYF
- - TRBJ2-1 16 TRBV3-1/TRBV3-2 TGTGCCAGCAGCCAAGAGTCGGGTAATACCTACAATGAGCAGTTCTTC CASSQESGNTYNEQFF
- - TRBJ2-7 14 TRBV18 TGTGCCAGCTCATTAGAGGGCAGTGTCTACGAGCAGTACTTC CASSLEGSVYEQYF